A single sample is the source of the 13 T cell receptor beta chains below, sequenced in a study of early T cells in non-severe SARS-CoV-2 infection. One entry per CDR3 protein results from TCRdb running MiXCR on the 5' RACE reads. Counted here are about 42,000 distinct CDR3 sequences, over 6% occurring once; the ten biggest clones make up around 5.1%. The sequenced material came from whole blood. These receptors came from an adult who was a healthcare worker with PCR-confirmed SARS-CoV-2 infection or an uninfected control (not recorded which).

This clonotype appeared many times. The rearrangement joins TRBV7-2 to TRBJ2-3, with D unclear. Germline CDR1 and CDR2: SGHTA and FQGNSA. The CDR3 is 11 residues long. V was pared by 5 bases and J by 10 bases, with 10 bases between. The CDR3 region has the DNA TGTGCCAGCAGCGGCGTCGGGCCGCAGTATTTT. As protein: CASSGVGPQYF.

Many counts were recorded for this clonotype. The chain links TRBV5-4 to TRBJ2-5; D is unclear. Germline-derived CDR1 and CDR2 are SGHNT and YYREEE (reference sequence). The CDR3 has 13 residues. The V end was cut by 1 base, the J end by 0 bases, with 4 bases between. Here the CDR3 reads CASSLTYQETQYF. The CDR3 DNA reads TGTGCCAGCAGCTTGACGTACCAAGAGACCCAGTACTTC. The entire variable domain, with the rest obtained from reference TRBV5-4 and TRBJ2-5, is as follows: ETGVTQSPTHLIKTRGQQVTLRCSSQSGHNTVSWYQQALGQGPQFIFQYYREEENGRGNFPPRFSGLQFPNYSSELNVNALELDDSALYLCASSLTYQETQYFGPGTRLLVL.

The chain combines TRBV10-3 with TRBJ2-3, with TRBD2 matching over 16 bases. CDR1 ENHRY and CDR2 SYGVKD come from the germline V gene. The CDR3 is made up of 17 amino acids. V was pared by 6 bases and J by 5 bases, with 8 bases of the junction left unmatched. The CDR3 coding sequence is TGTGCCATCAGGGACCCGGGACTAGCGGGGGGGAAAGATACGCAGTATTTT. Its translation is CAIRDPGLAGGKDTQYF.

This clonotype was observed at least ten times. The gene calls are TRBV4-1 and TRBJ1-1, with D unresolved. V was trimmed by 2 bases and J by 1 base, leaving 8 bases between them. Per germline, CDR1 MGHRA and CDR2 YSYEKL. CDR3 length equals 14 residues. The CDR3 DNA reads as TGCGCCAGCAGCCAATTTGAGGGGAACACTGAAGCTTTCTTT. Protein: CASSQFEGNTEAFF.

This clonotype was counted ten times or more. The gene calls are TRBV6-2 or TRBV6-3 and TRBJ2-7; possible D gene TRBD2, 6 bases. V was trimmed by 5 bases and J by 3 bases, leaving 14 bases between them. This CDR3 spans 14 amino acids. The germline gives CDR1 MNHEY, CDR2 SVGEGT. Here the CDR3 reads CASSKGRNFYEQYF. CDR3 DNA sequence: TGTGCCAGCAGTAAGGGGAGGAACTTCTACGAGCAGTACTTC.

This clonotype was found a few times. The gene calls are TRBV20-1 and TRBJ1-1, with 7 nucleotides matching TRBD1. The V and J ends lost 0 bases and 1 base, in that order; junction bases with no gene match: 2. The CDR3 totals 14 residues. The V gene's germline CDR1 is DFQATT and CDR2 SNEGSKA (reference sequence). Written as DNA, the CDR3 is TGCAGTGCTAGAGAAGGGACAGCGAACACTGAAGCTTTCTTT. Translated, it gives CSAREGTANTEAFF.

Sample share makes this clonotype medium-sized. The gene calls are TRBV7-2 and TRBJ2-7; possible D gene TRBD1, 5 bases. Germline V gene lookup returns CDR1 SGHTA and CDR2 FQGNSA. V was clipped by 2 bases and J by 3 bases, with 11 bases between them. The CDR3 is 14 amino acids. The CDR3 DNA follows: TGTGCCAGCAGCTTAACAGGCAGGGTCTACGAGCAGTACTTC. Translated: CASSLTGRVYEQYF.

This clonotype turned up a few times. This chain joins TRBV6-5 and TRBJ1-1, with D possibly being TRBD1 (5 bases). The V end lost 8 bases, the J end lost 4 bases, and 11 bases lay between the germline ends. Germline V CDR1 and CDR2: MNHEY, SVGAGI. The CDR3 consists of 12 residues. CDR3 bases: TGTGCCAGCGCCCCTAGGGGCACTGAAGCTTTCTTT. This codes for CASAPRGTEAFF.

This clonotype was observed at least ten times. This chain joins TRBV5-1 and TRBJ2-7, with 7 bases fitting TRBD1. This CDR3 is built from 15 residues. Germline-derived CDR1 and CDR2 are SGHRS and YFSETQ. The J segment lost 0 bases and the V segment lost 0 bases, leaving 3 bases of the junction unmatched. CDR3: CASSLDRDSSYEQYF. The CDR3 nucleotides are TGCGCCAGCAGCTTGGACCGGGACAGCTCCTACGAGCAGTACTTC.

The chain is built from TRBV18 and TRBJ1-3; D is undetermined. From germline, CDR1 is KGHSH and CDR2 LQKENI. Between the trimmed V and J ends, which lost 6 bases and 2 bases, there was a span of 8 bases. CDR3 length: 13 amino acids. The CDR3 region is CASSPDTGNTIYF. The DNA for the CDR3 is TGTGCCAGCTCGCCTGACACTGGAAACACCATATATTTT.

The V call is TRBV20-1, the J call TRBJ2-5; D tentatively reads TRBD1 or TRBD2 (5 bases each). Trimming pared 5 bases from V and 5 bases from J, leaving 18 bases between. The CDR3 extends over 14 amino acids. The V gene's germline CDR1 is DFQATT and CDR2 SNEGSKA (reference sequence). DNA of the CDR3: TGCAGTGCTGGATCAACAGAGTGGGGGGAGACCCAGTACTTC. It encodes CSAGSTEWGETQYF.

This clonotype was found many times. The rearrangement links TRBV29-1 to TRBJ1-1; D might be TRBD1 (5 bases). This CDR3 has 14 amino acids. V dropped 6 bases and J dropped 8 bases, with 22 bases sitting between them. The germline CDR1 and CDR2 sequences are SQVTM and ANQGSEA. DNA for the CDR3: TGCAGCGTAGAGTTGGGGGGAAGAGTCGGGGAAGCTTTCTTT. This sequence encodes CSVELGGRVGEAFF.

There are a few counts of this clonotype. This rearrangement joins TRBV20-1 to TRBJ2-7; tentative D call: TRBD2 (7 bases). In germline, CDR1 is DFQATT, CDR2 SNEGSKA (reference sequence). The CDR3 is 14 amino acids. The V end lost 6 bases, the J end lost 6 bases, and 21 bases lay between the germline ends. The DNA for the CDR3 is TGCAGTGCCCCAGAGGGGGGGTCCAAGGCCGAGCAGTACTTC. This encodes CSAPEGGSKAEQYF.